The subject of this entry is one TCR beta chain. Antigen unknown. This sample is part of a study of cytomegalovirus exposure and HLA in healthy donors. Study-wide findings and caveats: Generally TCR sequences proved uncommon, though certain public TCRs appeared in numerous donors.

Germline V gene lookup returns CDR1 MNHEY and CDR2 SVGAGI. CDR3 size: 14 residues. V lost 6 bases, J lost 4 bases, and 15 bases lay in between. PCR primers comprised 60 Vbeta and 13 Jbeta primers. Assay: immunoSEQ multiplex PCR; the TCRdb copy retains only in-frame clones and omits some. The sample has roughly 130,000 clones; roughly two thirds are singletons. The chain couples TRBV6-5 to TRBJ1-2; possible D gene TRBD1, 5 bases. The sample was PBMCs. This receptor was identified in a man aged 30-40 years in good health and CMV-seropositive. The CDR3 DNA reads as TGTGCCAGCAGATCGGACGGAAGGGGCTATGGCTACACCTTC. Protein sequence: CASRSDGRGYGYTF.